This passage covers 21 T cell receptor beta chains from one sample sequenced in a study of T-cell reconstitution after alpha-beta-depleted transplantation in children. Unique molecular identifiers were incorporated into the prepared TCRbeta library. TCRdb reprocessed the PCR reads with MiXCR, giving one entry per CDR3 protein. The sample lists 600,000 or so distinct CDR3 sequences; around 23% were seen once. Sample: PBMCs, mostly from graft donor cells, taken 360 days after TCRalphabeta/CD19-depleted stem cell transplant. All receptors come from a boy in the first two years of life who had a stem cell transplant for acute myeloid leukemia, so the T cells may come from the graft donor.

This chain connects TRBV3-1 to TRBJ2-1, with TRBD1 identical over 11 bases. Trimming took 4 bases from V and 10 from J; bases not matched to a gene: 6. The germline V gene has CDR1 LGHDT and CDR2 YNNKEL (reference sequence). CDR3 size: 14 residues. The DNA for the CDR3 is TGTGCCAGCAGCCCTTATCGGGACAGGGGGGAGCAGTTCTTC. Protein: CASSPYRDRGEQFF.

This clonotype showed up just a few times. The chain links TRBV7-2 to TRBJ2-7; D unresolved. Trimming shortened V by 1 base and J by 7 bases, and 11 bases separated the two germline ends. Germline CDR1 reads SGHTA; CDR2 reads FQGNSA. CDR3 size: 13 residues. The CDR3 nucleotides are TGTGCCAGCAGCTTAGATCCAGGCCGAGAGCAGTACTTC. Protein sequence: CASSLDPGREQYF.

This clonotype showed up just a few times. V and J are TRBV27 and TRBJ1-4, with 10 bases lining up with TRBD1. The CDR3 contains 15 residues. Germline assignment: CDR1 MNHEY and CDR2 SMNVEV (reference sequence). J gave up 10 bases and V 6 bases, and 11 bases lay outside the gene matches. This CDR3 is CASSYNRDRGGKLFF. The CDR3 DNA reads TGTGCCAGCAGCTACAACCGGGACAGGGGTGGAAAACTGTTTTTT.

CDR3 DNA sequence: TGTGCCAGCAGCTTATGGACAGGGGTGAAGGAGACCCAGTACTTC. Its translation is CASSLWTGVKETQYF. The chain combines TRBV7-9 with TRBJ2-5; 9 positions match TRBD1. Germline values: CDR1 SEHNR, CDR2 FQNEAQ (reference sequence). The CDR3 has 15 amino acids. V was clipped by 2 bases and J by 5 bases; unmatched bases: 6. The complete variable domain, with remaining parts taken from reference TRBV7-9 and TRBJ2-5, reads DTGVSQNPRHKITKRGQNVTFRCDPISEHNRLYWYRQTLGQGPEFLTYFQNEAQLEKSRLLSDRFSAERPKGSFSTLEIQRTEQGDSAMYLCASSLWTGVKETQYFGPGTRLLVL.

This clonotype appeared a few times. This chain links TRBV4-3 with TRBJ2-3, with D hard to call. CDR3 length equals 17 residues. Between the trimmed V and J ends, which lost 3 bases and 6 bases, there was a span of 22 bases. The germline CDR1 and CDR2 sequences are LGHNA and YSLEER. CDR3 bases: TGCGCCAGCAGCCATTCCACCGGCCTATCAGTCGGGGATACGCAGTATTTT. Encoded protein: CASSHSTGLSVGDTQYF.

The gene calls are TRBV11-2 and TRBJ2-2; TRBD1 aligns across 10 bases. The CDR3 is 18 residues long. Germline V lookup: CDR1 SGHAT, CDR2 FQNNGV. The V and J ends lost 8 bases and 6 bases, in that order; junction bases with no gene match: 18. CDR3 DNA sequence: TGTGCCAGCTTTACAGTTTCGGGACAGGGGTCCTCTTCCGGGGAGCTGTTTTTT. Its protein product is CASFTVSGQGSSSGELFF.

The chain carries TRBV29-1 and TRBJ2-5, with 11 bases lining up with TRBD1. Per the germline V gene, CDR1 is SQVTM and CDR2 is ANQGSEA. J was trimmed by 5 bases and V by 6 bases; bases with no gene match: 5. The CDR3 contains 13 residues. For the CDR3, the DNA is TGCAGCGTGGGACAGGGGGTAAGGGAGACCCAGTACTTC. It codes for CSVGQGVRETQYF.

This clonotype was picked up a small number of times. V is TRBV20-1 and J is TRBJ2-2; 8 positions agree with TRBD2. After removal of 3 bases from V and 1 base from J, the junction contained 10 bases not matched to a gene. From germline, CDR1 is DFQATT and CDR2 SNEGSKA (reference sequence). The CDR3 is 17 residues long. The CDR3: CSASSPRGAMNTGELFF. The CDR3 DNA reads TGCAGTGCTAGTTCTCCGCGGGGGGCTATGAACACCGGGGAGCTGTTTTTT.

This clonotype was detected ten times or more. This rearrangement joins TRBV7-9 to TRBJ1-2, with 7 bases identical to TRBD1. This CDR3 spans 14 amino acids. J lost 9 bases, V lost 4 bases, and 11 bases had no gene match. Germline-derived CDR1 and CDR2 are SEHNR and FQNEAQ (reference sequence). CDR3 sequence (DNA): TGTGCCAGCAGCTGGATGACAGGGAGTTTCAGCTACACCTTC. Its protein is CASSWMTGSFSYTF. Based on the CDR3 plus reference TRBV7-9 and TRBJ1-2, the full variable domain is DTGVSQNPRHKITKRGQNVTFRCDPISEHNRLYWYRQTLGQGPEFLTYFQNEAQLEKSRLLSDRFSAERPKGSFSTLEIQRTEQGDSAMYLCASSWMTGSFSYTFGSGTRLTVV.

This sequence joins TRBV6-1 and TRBJ1-1, with no clear D. Germline V gives CDR1 MNHNS, CDR2 SASEGT. The CDR3 is 15 amino acids. The germline V and J ends were trimmed by 6 bases and 4 bases, with 18 bases remaining between them. As DNA, the CDR3 is TGTGCCAGCAGCCGACCGACGGACCGTGGCACTGAAGCTTTCTTT. Translation: CASSRPTDRGTEAFF.

The chain links TRBV5-1 to TRBJ2-7; TRBD1 matches 8 bases. The CDR3 loop spans 15 amino acids. The germline V gene has CDR1 SGHRS and CDR2 YFSETQ. The V and J ends lost 1 base and 1 base, in that order; junction bases with no gene match: 4. For the CDR3, the DNA is TGCGCCAGCAGCTTGAACCAGGGGGCTTCCTACGAGCAGTACTTC. Residues: CASSLNQGASYEQYF.

This clonotype was picked up many times. This chain uses TRBV7-2 with TRBJ2-1; the match to TRBD1 covers 8 bases. Germline trimming cut 1 base from V and 10 bases from J; bases unmatched to any gene: 3. The germline gives CDR1 SGHTA, CDR2 FQGNSA. The CDR3 runs 13 residues. The CDR3 loop reads CASSLDRDREQFF. The CDR3 DNA is TGTGCCAGCAGCTTAGACCGGGACAGGGAGCAGTTCTTC.

Only a few counts were recorded for this clonotype. The chain employs TRBV5-1 and TRBJ2-1, with TRBD1 identical over 8 bases. V trimming: 3 bases; J trimming: 2 bases; junction bases outside the gene matches: 7. Germline values: CDR1 SGHRS, CDR2 YFSETQ. The CDR3 has 16 residues. CDR3 in amino acids: CASSYITTGAYNEQFF. In DNA form, the CDR3 reads TGCGCCAGCAGCTACATTACGACAGGGGCCTACAATGAGCAGTTCTTC.

This chain joins TRBV24-1 and TRBJ2-3; D is possibly TRBD1 or TRBD2 (5 bases each). Trimming shortened V by 4 bases and J by 2 bases, and 9 bases separated the two germline ends. Germline CDR1 and CDR2: KGHDR and SFDVKD. The CDR3 is made up of 14 amino acids. CDR3 amino acids: CATSDPGLTDTQYF. Here the CDR3 DNA reads TGTGCCACCAGTGACCCGGGGCTCACAGATACGCAGTATTTT.

In this sample, this clonotype turned up many times. The V call is TRBV10-3, the J call TRBJ2-5; a possible D gene is TRBD2 (6 bases). Germline CDR1 and CDR2: ENHRY and SYGVKD. Trimming pared 6 bases from V and 3 bases from J, leaving 11 bases between. CDR3 length: 13 amino acids. This CDR3 is CAISGGPEETQYF. CDR3 coding DNA: TGTGCCATCAGCGGGGGTCCAGAAGAGACCCAGTACTTC.

The rearrangement links TRBV20-1 to TRBJ2-1; 7 nucleotides match TRBD2. The CDR3 is made up of 16 amino acids. Trimming cost V 1 base and J 0 bases; bases outside gene matches: 6. CDR1 DFQATT and CDR2 SNEGSKA come from the germline V gene (reference sequence). The CDR3, as DNA: TGCAGTGCTAGAGGGGAGGGGCCGAGCTCCTACAATGAGCAGTTCTTC. Amino acid sequence: CSARGEGPSSYNEQFF.

This chain joins TRBV20-1 and TRBJ2-1; TRBD2 aligns across 10 bases. The CDR3 runs to 13 residues. V lost 4 bases to trimming and J lost 15 bases; unmatched junction nucleotides: 12. Germline V lookup: CDR1 DFQATT, CDR2 SNEGSKA (reference sequence). The CDR3 is CSANLAGAPIGFF. In DNA form, the CDR3 reads TGCAGTGCTAACCTAGCGGGGGCCCCAATTGGGTTCTTC.

This clonotype has only a few counts. The V and J genes are TRBV12-3 or TRBV12-4 and TRBJ2-7, with no clear D. CDR3 size: 13 residues. The germline V and J ends were trimmed by 4 bases and 3 bases, with 10 bases remaining between them. DNA of the CDR3: TGTGCCAGCAGTTCCCCGTCAAACTACGAGCAGTACTTC. It specifies CASSSPSNYEQYF.

This clonotype has more than one count but fewer than ten. V and J are TRBV6-2 or TRBV6-3 and TRBJ2-7; D unresolved. V lost 7 bases and J lost 2, with 12 bases in between. The CDR3 totals 13 residues. From germline, CDR1 is MNHEY and CDR2 SVGEGT. The CDR3, as DNA: TGTGCCAGCACTCAATACCCTGCCTACGAGCAGTACTTC. Its protein is CASTQYPAYEQYF.

The sample holds a few counts of this clonotype. The chain employs TRBV12-3 or TRBV12-4 and TRBJ1-5; no firm D call. With 6 bases removed from V and 9 bases from J, the gap between germline ends came to 9 bases. CDR3 size: 11 residues. The chain's CDR3 is CASSTSGPQHF. The CDR3 DNA is TGTGCCAGCAGCACGAGTGGGCCCCAGCATTTT.

This clonotype has only a few counts. The rearrangement links TRBV12-3 or TRBV12-4 to TRBJ2-5, with 7 bases aligning to TRBD1. The CDR3 has 13 residues. The V segment lost 6 bases and the J segment 3 bases; nucleotides outside the gene matches: 4. The CDR3 DNA reads TGTGCCAGCAGCACGACAGGGAAAGAGACCCAGTACTTC. Residues: CASSTTGKETQYF.